This T cell receptor beta chain was observed in a study of control samples from healthy donors and cancer patients. V was trimmed by 6 bases and J by 6 bases, leaving 3 bases between them. This CDR3 comprises 10 residues. Germline CDR1 SNHLY, CDR2 FYNNEI. This table comes from immunoSEQ multiplex PCR, and its TCRdb copy is limited to in-frame clones, with some not included. The table shows some 150,000 clones, with 91% occurring only once. This TCR was sampled from a man aged 25 to 45 in good health. The rearrangement links TRBV2 to TRBJ2-1; D is undetermined. Sequencing was performed on blood. Written as DNA, the CDR3 is TGTGCCAGCAGGAGCAATGAGCAGTTCTTC. It yields the protein CASRSNEQFF.